What follows is one T cell receptor (beta chain) and its context. The sample belongs to a study of blood T cell repertoires in COVID-19. Looking at the study overall: Material from acute and convalescent COVID-19 was sourced from the United States, Italy and Spain. T cells, B-cell-depleted T cells, or PBMCs provided the cDNA or gDNA that served as material.

The CDR3 totals 12 residues. V was trimmed by 0 bases and J by 7 bases, leaving 5 bases between them. Per the germline V gene, CDR1 is SGDLS and CDR2 is YYNGEE. Sequencing was performed with immunoSEQ multiplex PCR; in TCRdb, only in-frame clones are kept and a portion is missing. The table has about 410,000 clones, about nine tenths seen once. This chain uses TRBV9 with TRBJ2-1; D is unresolved. This clonotype was sampled from a woman aged 25 to 39 with active or convalescent COVID-19. Sequenced: peripheral blood. CDR3 amino acids: CASSVVPNEQFF. The CDR3 nucleotides read TGTGCCAGCAGCGTAGTTCCAAATGAGCAGTTCTTC.